The 5 T cell receptor beta chains reported below all come from one sample, sequenced in a study of cytomegalovirus exposure and HLA in healthy donors. PCR used 60 Vbeta primers and 13 Jbeta primers. Profiled with immunoSEQ multiplex PCR; TCRdb holds only in-frame clones, not every one. The data show about 180,000 clones, about 82% seen once. The sequenced sample consisted of PBMCs. These receptors were collected from a woman younger than 45 in good health and CMV-seronegative.

This chain connects TRBV5-1 to TRBJ2-5; D might be TRBD1 (6 bases). This CDR3 region has 13 residues. V lost 2 bases and J lost 4, with 9 bases in between. Germline CDR1 and CDR2: SGHRS and YFSETQ. CDR3 sequence reads: CASSFGRGETQYF. The DNA for the CDR3 is TGCGCCAGCAGCTTTGGCAGGGGAGAGACCCAGTACTTC.

The rearrangement joins TRBV27 to TRBJ1-2, with 8 bases lining up with TRBD1. CDR1 is MNHEY, CDR2 SMNVEV, per germline (reference sequence). There are 15 residues in the CDR3. V lost 4 bases to trimming and J lost 2 bases; unmatched junction nucleotides: 6. For the CDR3, the DNA is TGTGCCAGCAGTTCCTACGGGACAGGCAACTATGGCTACACCTTC. Amino acids: CASSSYGTGNYGYTF.

This chain joins TRBV2 and TRBJ1-6, with TRBD1 matching over 10 bases. In germline, CDR1 is SNHLY, CDR2 FYNNEI. This CDR3 is 13 amino acids long. Unmatched junction bases numbered 3, after V lost 7 bases and J lost 9 bases. The DNA for the CDR3 is TGTGCCAGCACCGGACAGGGGGGTTCACCCCTCCACTTT. Amino acid sequence: CASTGQGGSPLHF.

The gene calls are TRBV10-1 and TRBJ1-6; 10 positions match TRBD1. Germline V gives CDR1 WNHNN, CDR2 SYGVQD (reference sequence). This CDR3 has 14 residues. V trimming: 6 bases; J trimming: 8 bases; junction bases outside the gene matches: 4. As DNA, the CDR3 is TGCGCCAGCAGAGGACAGGGGGATTATTCACCCCTCCACTTT. Its protein is CASRGQGDYSPLHF.

A few counts support this clone. The rearrangement links TRBV7-2 to TRBJ2-2; possible D gene TRBD2, 5 bases. Per germline, CDR1 SGHTA and CDR2 FQGNSA. V shed 1 base and J shed 4 bases, with 10 bases lying between them. This CDR3 region has 15 residues. CDR3: CASSLVAAVTGELFF. The CDR3 region has the DNA TGTGCCAGCAGCTTAGTAGCAGCGGTCACCGGGGAGCTGTTTTTT.